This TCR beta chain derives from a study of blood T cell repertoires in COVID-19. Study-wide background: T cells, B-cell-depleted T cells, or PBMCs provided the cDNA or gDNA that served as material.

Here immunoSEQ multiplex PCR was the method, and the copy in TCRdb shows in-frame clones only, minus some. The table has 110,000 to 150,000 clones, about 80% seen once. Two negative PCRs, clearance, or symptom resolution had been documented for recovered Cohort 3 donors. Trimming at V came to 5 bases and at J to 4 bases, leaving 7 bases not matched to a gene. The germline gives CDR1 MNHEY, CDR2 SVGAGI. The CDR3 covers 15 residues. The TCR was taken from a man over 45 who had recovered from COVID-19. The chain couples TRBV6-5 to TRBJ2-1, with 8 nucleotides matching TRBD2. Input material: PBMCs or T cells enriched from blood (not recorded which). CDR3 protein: CASSKISGGYNEQFF. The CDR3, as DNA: TGTGCCAGCAGTAAGATAAGCGGGGGTTACAATGAGCAGTTCTTC.